Below, one T cell receptor beta chain is given with its context. Its specificity is not known. The source of the sample is a study of T cell responses to AZD1222 COVID-19 vaccine. Findings of the study overall: Two AZD1222 administrations were followed by greater Spike-specific TCR breadth and depth.

Looked up from germline, CDR1 is MNHEY and CDR2 is SVGAGI. The CDR3 runs 14 residues. V lost 6 bases and J 3 bases, leaving 14 bases between the germline ends. Clones were sequenced by immunoSEQ multiplex PCR, and TCRdb holds only the in-frame ones, with some missing. Of 150,000 to 200,000 clones in the sample, 90% to 95% are singletons; the top ten hold 4.4%. Specimen: peripheral blood, collected on day 0 of MenACWY control vaccination. The chain uses TRBV6-5 and TRBJ1-2; weak D call: TRBD1 (6 bases). This clonotype was sampled from an adult in good health. DNA for the CDR3: TGTGCCAGCAGAGACAGGTCTAATGACTATGGCTACACCTTC. It translates to CASRDRSNDYGYTF.